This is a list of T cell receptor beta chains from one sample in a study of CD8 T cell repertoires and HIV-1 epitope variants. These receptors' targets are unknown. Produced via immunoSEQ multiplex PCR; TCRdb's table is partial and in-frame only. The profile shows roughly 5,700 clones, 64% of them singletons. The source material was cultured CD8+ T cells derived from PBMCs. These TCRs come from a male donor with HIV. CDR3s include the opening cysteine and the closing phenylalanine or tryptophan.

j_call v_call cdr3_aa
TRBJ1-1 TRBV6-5 CASRDPGGTEAFF
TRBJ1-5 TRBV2 CASSDGQTNQPQHF
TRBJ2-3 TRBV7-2 CASSLDGAQTQYF
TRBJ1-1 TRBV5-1 CASSSWTGDTEAFF